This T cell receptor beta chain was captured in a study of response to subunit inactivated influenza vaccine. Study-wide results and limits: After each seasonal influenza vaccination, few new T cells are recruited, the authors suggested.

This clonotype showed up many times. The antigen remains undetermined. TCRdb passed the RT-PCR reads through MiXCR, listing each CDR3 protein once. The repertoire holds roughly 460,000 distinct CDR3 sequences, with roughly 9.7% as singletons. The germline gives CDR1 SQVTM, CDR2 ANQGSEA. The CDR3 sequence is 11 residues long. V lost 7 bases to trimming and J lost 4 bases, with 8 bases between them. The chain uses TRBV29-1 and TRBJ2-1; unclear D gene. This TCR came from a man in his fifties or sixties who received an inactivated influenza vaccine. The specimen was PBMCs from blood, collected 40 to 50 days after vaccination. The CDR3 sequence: CSADLYNEQFF. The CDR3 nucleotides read TGCAGCGCCGATCTATACAATGAGCAGTTCTTC.